This note documents a single T cell receptor (beta chain) sequence. Its antigen is unidentified. This sample was taken from a study of shared clonotypes between healthy human individuals. Healthy HIV-negative adults with no recent acute infections or vaccinations were recruited as donors. Between the trimmed V and J ends, which lost 4 bases and 5 bases, there was a span of 16 bases. In germline, CDR1 is SGHNT, CDR2 YYREEE (reference sequence). The CDR3 is 14 residues long. It was around 180 ng DNA, around 32,000 T cell genomes, that sorted-subset replicate PCRs used. TCRdb keeps only in-frame clones here, not all; method: immunoSEQ multiplex PCR. This table has 2 million or so clones, about 95% appearing once. Regarding the study as a whole: What rarefaction showed was incomplete sorted-subset sequencing despite large depth.

Sample: naive CD4+ T cells sorted from blood. Subset specified: CD45RA+ positively selected. The rearrangement joins TRBV5-4 to TRBJ2-7, with D tentatively TRBD1 (6 bases). The clonotype was recovered from a man younger than 35 in good health. This CDR3 reads CASSQTGSRDEQYF. The DNA of the CDR3 is TGTGCCAGCAGCCAGACAGGCTCCCGGGACGAGCAGTACTTC.